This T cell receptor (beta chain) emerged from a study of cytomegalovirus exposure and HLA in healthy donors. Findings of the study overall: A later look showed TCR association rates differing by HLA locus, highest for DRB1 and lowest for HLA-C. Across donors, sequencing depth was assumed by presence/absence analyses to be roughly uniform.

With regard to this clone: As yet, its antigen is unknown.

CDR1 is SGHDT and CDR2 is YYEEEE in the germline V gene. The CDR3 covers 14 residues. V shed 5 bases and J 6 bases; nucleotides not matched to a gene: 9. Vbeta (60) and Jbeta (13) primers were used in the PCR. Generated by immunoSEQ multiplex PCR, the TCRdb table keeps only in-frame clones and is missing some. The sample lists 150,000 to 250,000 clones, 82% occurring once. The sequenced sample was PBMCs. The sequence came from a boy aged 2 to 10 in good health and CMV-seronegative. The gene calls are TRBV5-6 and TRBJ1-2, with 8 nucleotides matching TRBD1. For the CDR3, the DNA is TGTGCCAGCAGTCTATCGACAGGGGTCGATGGCTACACCTTC. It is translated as CASSLSTGVDGYTF.